The rows below give T cell receptor beta chains drawn from one sample of a study of blood T cell repertoires in COVID-19. Sequencing was performed with immunoSEQ multiplex PCR; in TCRdb, only in-frame clones are kept and a portion is missing. The sample yields fewer than 200,000 clones, under 90% seen once. The sample taken for sequencing was peripheral blood. The receptor set was obtained from a human donor in a cohort sampled during active COVID-19. CDR3s include the opening cysteine and the closing phenylalanine or tryptophan. Each record gives: J gene, D gene, V gene, clone size, CDR3 DNA, CDR3 protein. The D gene is left open where the match is weak. Rows give clone size only sometimes, using once, few, many, or a class for an expanded clone.

TRBJ1-2 . TRBV30 few TGTGCCTGGAGTGGAACAGTCTATGGCTACACCTTC CAWSGTVYGYTF
TRBJ1-2 . TRBV19 . TGTGCCAGTAGTTGGGGCAAAGGCAACTATGGCTACACCTTC CASSWGKGNYGYTF
TRBJ2-1 TRBD2 TRBV10-3 . TGTGCCATCAGTGAGTCCCGCGGGGGGGAATTTGAGCAGTTCTTC CAISESRGGEFEQFF
TRBJ1-1 TRBD1 TRBV5-7 . TGTGCCAGCAGCGCTTCAGGGGGTCAGGAGGACACTGAAGCTTTCTTT CASSASGGQEDTEAFF
TRBJ2-7 . TRBV9 . TGTGCCAGCAGCCTCTCAGGTGGTTACGAGCAGTACTTC CASSLSGGYEQYF
TRBJ1-2 . TRBV7-3 once TGTGCCAGCAGCTTAAGCGGGGGCGTAGGGTATGGCTACACCTTC CASSLSGGVGYGYTF
TRBJ1-6 . TRBV5-1 . TGCGCCAGCAGCGCCGACAGCCCACATAATTCACCCCTCCACTTT CASSADSPHNSPLHF
TRBJ2-7 TRBD2 TRBV6-6 once TGTGCCAGCAGTCCCTCGGGACTAATGGTGCAGTACTTC CASSPSGLMVQYF
TRBJ2-3 . TRBV7-2 . TGTGCCAAGACTGGGGCCGCCGGTACGCAGTATTTT CAKTGAAGTQYF
TRBJ2-7 TRBD2 TRBV4-1 . TGCGCCAGCAGCCAAACTAGCGACTACGAGCAGTACTTC CASSQTSDYEQYF
TRBJ1-2 . TRBV7-2 . TGTGCCAGCAGCTTAGAAAGGGGTCCTCCCAGGAACTATGGCTACACCTTC CASSLERGPPRNYGYTF
TRBJ1-2 . TRBV25-1 . TGTGCCAGCAGTGACCGAACTACAGGGAACCTCTATGGCTACACCTTC CASSDRTTGNLYGYTF
TRBJ1-2 . TRBV9 . TGTGCCAGCGCCGGTGACATGGGGGGGAACTATGGCTACACCTTC CASAGDMGGNYGYTF
TRBJ2-1 TRBD1 TRBV7-8 . TGTGCCAGCAGCTTGGAGACAGGGAGCGATGAGCAGTTCTTC CASSLETGSDEQFF
TRBJ2-3 . TRBV10-2 once TGCGCCAGCAGTGTGAGTACAGATACGCAGTATTTT CASSVSTDTQYF
TRBJ1-4 . TRBV18 . TGTGCCAGCTCACCCGCGGGCATCAATGAAAAACTGTTTTTT CASSPAGINEKLFF
TRBJ1-1 . TRBV13 . TGTGCCAGCAGCTCTCCAGGGGAAGGGGCTTTCTTT CASSSPGEGAFF
TRBJ2-2 . TRBV15 . TGTGCCACCAGCACGTCGGGATTCAGCACCGGGGAGCTGTTTTTT CATSTSGFSTGELFF
TRBJ2-7 TRBD1 TRBV25-1 . TGTGCCAGCAGCGAACCGAGAGGACAGGGATTATTTGAGCAGTACTTC CASSEPRGQGLFEQYF
TRBJ1-4 . TRBV19 . TGTGCCAGTAGTACGACAGGTCCAAGGAATGAAAAACTGTTTTTT CASSTTGPRNEKLFF
TRBJ1-1 . TRBV13 . TGTGCCAGCTCTTCCTGGTCGCCCCACAAAGCGCCGAACACTGAAGCTTTCTTT CASSSWSPHKAPNTEAFF
TRBJ1-1 . TRBV19 . TGTGCCAGTAGTCAACAGCTTTCTAATGAAGCTTTCTTT CASSQQLSNEAFF
TRBJ2-3 TRBD2 TRBV10-3 . TGTGCCGTCCGACTAGCGGGGGGGCGCACAGATACGCAGTATTTT CAVRLAGGRTDTQYF
TRBJ1-5 . TRBV2 . TGTGCCAGCACCCAATGGGGCAGGGCAAATCAGCCCCAGCATTTT CASTQWGRANQPQHF
TRBJ2-1 TRBD1 TRBV27 once TGTGCCAGCAGGATGAACCGGGACAGATACAATGAGCAGTTCTTC CASRMNRDRYNEQFF
TRBJ2-4 . TRBV30 . TGTGCCTGGAGTGTACTCTATTCGACTCGCAAGGGTGCGGGCTCACTGTACTTC CAWSVLYSTRKGAGSLYF
TRBJ1-2 TRBD1 TRBV4-1 few TGCGCCAGCAGCCAGTTTCTCGGGACAGAGCGAACTGGCTACACCTTC CASSQFLGTERTGYTF
TRBJ1-4 . TRBV5-6 . TGTGCCAGCAGCGCAAGGGGGTCAACTAATGAAAAACTGTTTTTT CASSARGSTNEKLFF
TRBJ2-3 TRBD2 TRBV11-3 . TGTGCCAGCAGCATTAGCGGGGACGGACCTACGCAGTATTTT CASSISGDGPTQYF
TRBJ2-2 . TRBV18 . TGTGCCAGCTCCGTTGCAGGGTTGAGAACCGGGGAGCTGTTTTTT CASSVAGLRTGELFF
TRBJ1-1 TRBD1 TRBV15 once TGTGCCACCAGCAGAGCCGACAGGGTGAACACTGAAGCTTTCTTT CATSRADRVNTEAFF
TRBJ1-6 . TRBV5-6 . TGTGCCAGCAGCTTGGACAGGCTTTATAATTCACCCCTCCACTTT CASSLDRLYNSPLHF
TRBJ1-1 . TRBV4-1 once TGCGCCAGCAGCCAAAAACACAGGGTGGCCACTGAAGCTTTCTTT CASSQKHRVATEAFF
TRBJ1-1 . TRBV12-3/TRBV12-4 . TGTGCCAGCAGTTTGTCCACAGGGTCTGAAGCTTTCTTT CASSLSTGSEAFF
TRBJ1-4 TRBD1 TRBV6-1 . TGTGCCAGCAGTGCCATGACAGGGGCAACTAATGAAAAACTGTTTTTT CASSAMTGATNEKLFF